This T cell receptor (beta chain) comes out of a study of regulatory T cells in long-lasting Graves disease. The CDR3 covers 15 residues. Looked up from germline, CDR1 is MNHEY and CDR2 is SVGEGT. V lost 2 bases to trimming and J lost 8 bases, with 16 bases between them. The table lists this clonotype with many counts. Its antigen is currently unknown. According to the study, TCR beta libraries were built with iRepertoire HTBI primers and CDR3-region Arm-PCR. TCRdb redid the calling of the multiplex PCR reads with MiXCR, one entry per CDR3 protein. The table records roughly 610,000 distinct CDR3 sequences, roughly 16% of them present only once. Time point in this sample: newly diagnosed GD, antithyroid drugs for less than 3 months. Construction of the TCR library relied on RNA isolated from PBMCs. Overall study results and limits: Persistent Graves' patients showed less TCR diversity than newly diagnosed patients showed.

The same data also went into a second study, on T cells in Graves' hyperthyroidism and ophthalmopathy.

This chain links TRBV6-2 or TRBV6-3 with TRBJ2-1; no definite D call. The sample was peripheral blood mononuclear cells (PBMCs), taken at new diagnosis, from a patient treated with antithyroid drugs. This TCR was sampled from a woman aged 25 to 45 with Graves disease. The CDR3 nucleotides read TGTGCCAGCAGTTACCCCGCCTCGGGCGCTGATGAGCAGTTCTTC. Translated: CASSYPASGADEQFF.